The clone carrying this T cell receptor beta chain was observed a few times. The sample originates from a study of patients and donors after allogeneic stem cell transplantation. The V and J ends lost 2 bases and 14 bases, in that order; junction bases with no gene match: 15. Per germline, CDR1 SGHAT and CDR2 FQDESV (reference sequence). CDR3 size: 15 residues. TCRdb redid the calling of the RT-PCR reads with MiXCR, one entry per CDR3 protein. The sample lists roughly 940,000 distinct CDR3 sequences; 18% were seen once. The TCR was taken from a human donor who was either an allogeneic HSCT recipient or a stem cell or donor lymphocyte infusion donor (not recorded which). It is not recorded whose cells these are; they may come from a transplant donor. Sequenced input: blood, either unsorted or a sorted T cell fraction (not recorded which). The J gene is TRBJ2-1, the V gene TRBV11-1, with 7 nucleotides matching TRBD1. CDR3 DNA: TGTGCCAGCAGCTTACCCAAAATTCCAGGGGGAAGAGAGTTCTTC. Translated, it gives CASSLPKIPGGREFF. Variable domain in full (rest from reference TRBV11-1 and TRBJ2-1): EAEVAQSPRYKITEKSQAVAFWCDPISGHATLYWYRQILGQGPELLVQFQDESVVDDSQLPKDRFSAERLKGVDSTLKIQPAELGDSAMYLCASSLPKIPGGREFFGPGTRLTVL.